These 2 T cell receptor beta chains share one sample of origin, sequenced in a study of regulatory T cells in long-lasting Graves disease. Combining iRepertoire HTBI primers with Arm-PCR of CDR3 regions, the authors built TCR beta libraries. TCRdb reprocessed the multiplex PCR reads via MiXCR and lists one record per CDR3 protein. The sample lists roughly 490,000 distinct CDR3 sequences; 20% to 25% were seen once. Documented time point: persistent/refractory GD, antithyroid drugs over 5 years with positive TRAb. Researchers made the TCR library from RNA that was extracted from PBMCs. The specimen was peripheral blood mononuclear cells (PBMCs), collected when the disease was refractory, from a patient treated with antithyroid drugs. The receptors here all came from a female donor with Graves disease.

This clonotype occurred many times. The chain couples TRBV28 to TRBJ1-4; D possibly corresponds to TRBD1 (5 bases). Germline values: CDR1 MDHEN, CDR2 SYDVKM. This CDR3 is 15 amino acids long. V dropped 6 bases and J dropped 8 bases, with 19 bases sitting between them. The CDR3 sequence: CASRLGPSGSEKLFF. The CDR3 region has the DNA TGTGCCAGCAGGCTGGGACCTTCGGGCTCCGAAAAACTGTTTTTT.

The gene calls are TRBV14 and TRBJ2-7; D gene unclear. Trimming stripped 3 bases from V and 4 bases from J, with 10 bases between. This CDR3 has 13 amino acids. CDR1 and CDR2 (germline): SGHDN, FVKESK. The chain's CDR3 is CASSHIDLYEQYF. For the CDR3, the DNA is TGTGCCAGCAGCCATATCGACCTTTACGAGCAGTACTTC.